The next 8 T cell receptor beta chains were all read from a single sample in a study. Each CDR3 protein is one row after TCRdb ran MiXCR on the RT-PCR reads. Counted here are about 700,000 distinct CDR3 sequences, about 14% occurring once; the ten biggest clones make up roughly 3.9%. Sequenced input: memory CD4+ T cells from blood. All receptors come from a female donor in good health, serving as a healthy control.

CDR3 coding DNA: TGCGCCAGCAGCTTGACAGCGGGAGTGCGCGGGTCCGGGGAGCTGTTTTTT. Residues: CASSLTAGVRGSGELFF. The gene calls are TRBV5-1 and TRBJ2-2; 8 bases are a match to TRBD2. The length of the CDR3 is 17 residues. Germline V gene sequence: CDR1 SGHRS, CDR2 YFSETQ. V shed 1 base, J shed 6 bases, and the junction held 11 bases outside the gene matches.

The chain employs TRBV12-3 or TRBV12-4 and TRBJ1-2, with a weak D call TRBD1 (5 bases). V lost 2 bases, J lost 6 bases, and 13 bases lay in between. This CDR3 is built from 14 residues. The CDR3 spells CASSLLTGVNGYTF. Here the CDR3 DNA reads TGTGCCAGCAGTTTACTCACAGGAGTGAATGGCTACACCTTC.

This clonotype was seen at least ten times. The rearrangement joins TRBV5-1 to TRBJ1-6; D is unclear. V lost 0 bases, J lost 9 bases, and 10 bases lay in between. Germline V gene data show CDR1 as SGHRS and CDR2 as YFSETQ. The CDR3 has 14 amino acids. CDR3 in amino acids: CASSLEQPGSPLHF. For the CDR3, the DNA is TGCGCCAGCAGCTTGGAACAGCCCGGTTCACCCCTCCACTTT.

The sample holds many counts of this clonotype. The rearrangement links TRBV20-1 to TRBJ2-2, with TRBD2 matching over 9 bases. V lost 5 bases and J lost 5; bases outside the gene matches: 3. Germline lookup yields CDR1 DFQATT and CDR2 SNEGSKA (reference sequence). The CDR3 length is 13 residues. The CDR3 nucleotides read TGCAGTGCTGGCGGGGGGGATACCGGGGAGCTGTTTTTT. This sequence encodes CSAGGGDTGELFF.

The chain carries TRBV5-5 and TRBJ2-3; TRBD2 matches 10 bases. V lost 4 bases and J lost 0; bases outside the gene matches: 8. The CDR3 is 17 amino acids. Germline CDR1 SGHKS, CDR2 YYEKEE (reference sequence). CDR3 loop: CASSPGLAESSTDTQYF. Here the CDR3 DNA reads TGTGCCAGCAGCCCCGGACTAGCGGAGTCTAGCACAGATACGCAGTATTTT.

The CDR3 coding sequence is TGTGCCAGCAGTTCCTCCGGGACAGCTTTCCTCTCCTACGAGCAGTACTTC. Translation gives CASSSSGTAFLSYEQYF. V is TRBV27 and J is TRBJ2-7; 7 nucleotides line up with TRBD1. J lost 0 bases, V lost 4 bases, and 12 bases had no gene match. CDR1 is MNHEY, CDR2 SMNVEV, per germline (reference sequence). This CDR3 spans 17 amino acids.

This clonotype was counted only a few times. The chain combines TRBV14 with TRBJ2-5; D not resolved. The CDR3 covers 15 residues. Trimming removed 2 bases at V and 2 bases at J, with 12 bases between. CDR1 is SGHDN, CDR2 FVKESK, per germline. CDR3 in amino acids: CASSQLSVHQETQYF. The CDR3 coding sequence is TGTGCCAGCAGCCAACTGAGCGTTCATCAAGAGACCCAGTACTTC.

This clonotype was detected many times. CDR3 region: CASTRQEGQPQHF. DNA of the CDR3: TGCGCCAGCACCCGACAGGAGGGCCAGCCCCAGCATTTT. The chain recombines TRBV10-2 with TRBJ1-5; D might be TRBD1 (6 bases). The CDR3 contains 13 residues. V was cut by 7 bases and J by 7 bases, with 14 bases left in between. CDR1 is WSHSY and CDR2 is SAAADI in the germline V gene.